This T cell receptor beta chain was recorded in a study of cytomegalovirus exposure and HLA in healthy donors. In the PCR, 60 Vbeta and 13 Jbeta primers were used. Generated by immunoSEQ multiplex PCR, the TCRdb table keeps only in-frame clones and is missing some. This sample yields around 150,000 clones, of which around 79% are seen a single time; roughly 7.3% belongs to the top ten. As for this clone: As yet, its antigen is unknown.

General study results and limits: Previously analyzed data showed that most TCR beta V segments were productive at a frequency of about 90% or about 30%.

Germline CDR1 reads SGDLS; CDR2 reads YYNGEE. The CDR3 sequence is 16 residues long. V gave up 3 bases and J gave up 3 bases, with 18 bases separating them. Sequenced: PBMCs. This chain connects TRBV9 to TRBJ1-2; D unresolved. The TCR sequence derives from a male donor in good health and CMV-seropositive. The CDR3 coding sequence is TGTGCCAGCAGCGCTTCCACGCGGGGTACTGACTATGGCTACACCTTC. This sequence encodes CASSASTRGTDYGYTF.